The sequence of this T cell receptor beta chain was determined in a study of blood T cell repertoires in COVID-19. Across the study: Samples of COVID-19 (acute and convalescent) were obtained from the United States, Italy and Spain.

V was pared by 8 bases and J by 7 bases, with 3 bases of the junction left unmatched. The CDR3 extends over 12 amino acids. Germline CDR1 is SNHLY and CDR2 is FYNNEI. This clone occurred many times. Methods used by the authors: Nucleated cell number was recorded as an estimate derived from reference gene primer amplification. This table comes from immunoSEQ multiplex PCR, and its TCRdb copy is limited to in-frame clones, with some not included. That table supplies the V and J calls and clone size; D and trimming were determined from the DNA. In the table there are 270,000 or so clones, 70% to 90% of which are singletons.

The V gene is TRBV2, the J gene TRBJ1-4; 8 positions match TRBD1. This TCR came from a woman in her thirties or forties with acute COVID-19. Sequencing was done on a sample of PBMCs or T cells enriched from blood (not recorded which). CDR3 loop: CASQGAGEKLFF. The CDR3 region has the DNA TGTGCCAGCCAGGGGGCGGGTGAAAAACTGTTTTTT.